What follows describes a single TCR beta chain. The specificity of this receptor is unknown. No quality values exist for individual bases; no much larger clone is one base distant. Systemically healthy Caucasian individuals from Russia, some 36 in total and aged roughly 6 to 90 years, were included as donors. Ten milliliters of peripheral blood were drawn from each donor into EDTA-treated Vacutainer tubes. Ficoll-Paque density-gradient centrifugation was used to isolate PBMCs, with at least 7 million per sample. Total RNA, at least 5 micrograms per sample, was extracted from PBMCs with Trizol reagent. The percentages of naive CD45RAhigh/CD27high T cells were determined by flow cytometry on a PBMC aliquot from every donor. These data come from a study of blood T cells in healthy people across ages (dated by TCRdb to 2014 to 2015). As for the study more broadly: Template switching captured roughly one uniquely barcoded TCR beta cDNA molecule per two T cells in model experiments. The study measured age-related changes in TCR beta repertoire diversity using deep sequencing normalized with unique cDNA molecular identifiers. Donors were grouped into four age groups: young (average about 15 years), middle-aged (around 39), aged (around 62) and long-lived (82). Two additional independent replicas of 1 million unique cDNA reads from the same blood draw were analyzed for two donors (one aged 18 to 30 and one aged 80 or older). To avoid experimental bias, donors of different ages were distributed randomly across sequencing lanes. Results the study describes overall, beyond this receptor: As age increased, observed TCR beta diversity per million T cells dropped in a roughly linear way, and a significant reduction was already evident by age about 40. Bulk unsorted PBMC profiling prevented conclusive comparison of naive and antigen-experienced compartments. There was a strong correlation between observed TCR beta diversity and the percentage of naive T cells measured by flow cytometry. The CMV infection status of donors was not known, potentially confounding age-related changes in expanded clonotypes. Estimates of total diversity from one million sequenced T cells were regarded as lower bounds and underestimates. Compared with the aged group, the long-lived group had more naive CD4+ T cells, fewer expanded clones and increased TCR diversity, a pattern suggesting age selection.

The library came from 5' RACE. The instrument was an Illumina HiSeq 2500. A second PCR of roughly 6 to 11 cycles was run with a J-beta primer mix and a sample-barcoded 5' primer. A template-switch 5' adaptor carrying 12 random nucleotides introduced a unique molecular identifier onto each TCR beta cDNA molecule. Each sample yielded at least 3 million CDR3-containing paired-end reads. The Mint cDNA synthesis kit, primed by a TRBC-specific oligonucleotide, was used to synthesize first-strand cDNA from all RNA. After uracil-DNA glycosylase treatment, a first 18-cycle PCR used universal primers M1SS and BC2_uni_R on all cDNA. The original pipeline was this. Each sample was normalized by randomly selecting 1 million high-quality reads, each carrying a distinct molecular identifier. Instead of being binned into consensus sequences, reads that shared molecular identifiers were thrown out. MiTCR, run with a Q25 quality threshold and the strictest error-elimination algorithm, handled CDR3 identification, clonotype clustering and error correction. Lower-bound total TCR beta diversity was estimated with a nonparametric unseen species model using Euler transformation. Starting from the raw public reads, TCRdb applied fastp trimming at Q25, assembled clones with MiXCR and retained in-frame beta chains. Each record represents a unique CDR3 protein, reported with the most common genes and DNA among its rows. The V and J calls follow TCRdb's processing rather than the paper's. In all, the sample holds 700,000 to 850,000 distinct CDR3 sequences, and 50% to 65% of those were seen once. Of the sample, roughly 37% is held by the ten largest clones.

The origin of this receptor is a man older than 75 in good health. The sequenced sample consisted of blood.

The DNA sequence is given as TGCAGCGCATTCGGGTTTGGAAACACTGAAGCTTTCTTT. This is translated as CSAFGFGNTEAFF. The chain is assembled from TRBV29-1 and TRBJ1-1, with the D gene uncertain. CDR1 is given as SQVTM and CDR2 as ANQGSEA, both from the germline V gene. The CDR3 runs 13 residues from the cysteine to the phenylalanine. Of all the DNA, just the CDR3 is kept, 39 bases in frame from base 1. V lost 7 bases and J lost 2 bases; the stretch between them is 14 bases long.